One T cell receptor beta chain is described in this entry. The sample originates from a study of Graves' ophthalmopathy and Graves' hyperthyroidism. Amplified TCR beta CDR3 regions were obtained using RNA transcripts as template. HTBI primers primed a first-round RT-PCR, and a second-round multiplex PCR followed. TCRdb re-called the multiplex PCR reads through MiXCR, storing one row per CDR3 protein. This sample has hundreds of thousands of distinct CDR3 sequences, with around 42% found just once. The authors used Ficoll-Paque density gradient centrifugation to separate PBMCs. The input was more than 7.5 ml of fresh peripheral blood. The V end was cut by 4 bases, the J end by 7 bases, with 11 bases between. CDR3 size: 12 residues. Germline V gene sequence: CDR1 LGHDT, CDR2 YNNKEL (reference sequence).

The sample consisted of peripheral blood. This clonotype was sampled from an adult man with Graves' ophthalmopathy. This rearrangement joins TRBV3-1 to TRBJ2-7; D perhaps matches TRBD2 (6 bases). The CDR3, as DNA: TGTGCCAGCAGCCTTCGACTAGGGGAGCAGTACTTC. Translated, it gives CASSLRLGEQYF.